This T cell receptor beta chain was documented in a study of cytomegalovirus exposure and HLA in healthy donors. V was shortened by 5 bases and J by 4 bases, with 21 bases between the two germline ends. CDR3 length: 17 amino acids. The protocol was immunoSEQ multiplex PCR, while the TCRdb copy is restricted to in-frame clones and leaves out a portion. The sample holds roughly 120,000 clones; approximately 89% are singletons and the top ten take 3% to 3.5%. The J gene is TRBJ1-5, the V gene TRBV6-7, with no clear D. Being an ORF, TRBV6-7 has a function that is uncertain. The clonotype comes from a man between 25 and 39 years old in good health and CMV-seronegative. Material: PBMCs. The CDR3 nucleotides are TGTGCCAGCAGTCCCGAACCACCTTGGGCCAGAAATCAGCCCCAGCATTTT. It yields the protein CASSPEPPWARNQPQHF.